The entry that follows covers one T cell receptor beta chain sequence. Its specificity is not known. This may stem from a read error, because a much larger clone lies one nucleotide away. From RNA transcripts, TCR beta CDR3 regions were amplified. First-round RT-PCR targeting the TCR CDR3 was performed with the HTBI primer set. TCRdb re-analysed the multiplex PCR reads in MiXCR, keeping a single row per CDR3 protein. The sample includes around 400,000 distinct CDR3 sequences, 15% of them seen just once. This specimen belongs to a study of T cells in Graves' hyperthyroidism and ophthalmopathy. Ophthalmopathy patients all had a Clinical Activity Score of at least 3, a NOSPECS grade of at least 4 and disease under 3 months old. The diagnostic basis comprised clinical symptoms, serum thyroxine and TRAb, thyroid ultrasound and orbital computed tomography. Whole-study findings and limits: Also found in blood were most expanded thyroid clonotypes above 0.001.

The clonotype originates from a woman aged 55-70 years with Graves' ophthalmopathy. The sample taken for sequencing was blood.

This CDR3 reads CASGYASRAYNEQFF. In nucleotides, the CDR3 is TGTGCCAGCGGTTACGCTAGCCGAGCCTACAATGAGCAGTTCTTC. The chain is built from TRBV6-2 or TRBV6-3 and TRBJ2-1; tentatively, D is TRBD2 (5 bases). Germline V gene data show CDR1 as MNHEY and CDR2 as SVGEGT. This CDR3 spans 15 amino acids.